The next 30 T cell receptor beta chains were all read from a single sample in a study of cytomegalovirus exposure and HLA in healthy donors. PCR primers comprised 60 Vbeta and 13 Jbeta primers. TCRdb's copy holds only in-frame clones and misses some; the assay was immunoSEQ multiplex PCR. The sample comprises under 200,000 clones, 70% to 90% of which are singletons, and 1.5% to 2% rests with the top ten. Sequences were obtained from PBMCs. Receptors originate from a woman aged 18-29 years in good health and CMV-seronegative.

The V call is TRBV7-6, the J call TRBJ2-7; tentative D call: TRBD1 (6 bases). CDR3 length: 15 residues. Trimming removed 1 base at V and 4 bases at J, with 14 bases between. Germline V gene sequence: CDR1 SGHVS, CDR2 FNYEAQ. CDR3 amino acids: CASSLGQDALYEQYF. The DNA for the CDR3 is TGTGCCAGCAGCTTAGGACAGGACGCTCTATACGAGCAGTACTTC.

This clone has just one count. This rearrangement joins TRBV9 to TRBJ2-1, with D perhaps matching TRBD2 (6 bases). Germline V gives CDR1 SGDLS, CDR2 YYNGEE. The CDR3 spans 15 residues. V was trimmed by 4 bases and J by 2 bases, leaving 13 bases between them. CDR3 loop: CASSRGGLAYNEQFF. CDR3 bases: TGTGCCAGCAGCCGTGGGGGACTCGCCTACAATGAGCAGTTCTTC.

This clone was seen just once. Germline and junction disagree at one end, which may indicate a read error. The chain has TRBV27 and TRBJ2-2, with TRBD1 as a possible D gene (5 bases). CDR3 length equals 13 residues. Per germline, CDR1 MNHEY and CDR2 SMNVEV (reference sequence). The CDR3 DNA reads as TGTGTCAGCAGACAGATATACACCGGGGAGCTGTTTTTT. This encodes CVSRQIYTGELFF.

This sequence joins TRBV7-2 and TRBJ2-5, with TRBD2 as a possible D gene (6 bases). The germline gives CDR1 SGHTA, CDR2 FQGNSA. The V end was cut by 6 bases, the J end by 3 bases, with 14 bases between. The CDR3 is 14 residues long. Here the CDR3 reads CASRPRDFEETQYF. DNA for the CDR3: TGTGCCAGCAGGCCTAGGGACTTCGAAGAGACCCAGTACTTC.

This clone was detected once. The J gene is TRBJ1-1, the V gene TRBV28; D unresolved. V was cut by 6 bases and J by 0 bases, with 14 bases left in between. Germline V CDR1 and CDR2: MDHEN, SYDVKM. The CDR3 is 15 residues long. CDR3 amino acids: CASSPTGSLNTEAFF. In DNA form, the CDR3 reads TGTGCCAGCAGCCCGACGGGTAGCCTGAACACTGAAGCTTTCTTT. Full variable domain (rest looked up from reference TRBV28 and TRBJ1-1): DVKVTQSSRYLVKRTGEKVFLECVQDMDHENMFWYRQDPGLGLRLIYFSYDVKMKEKGDIPEGYSVSREKKERFSLILESASTNQTSMYLCASSPTGSLNTEAFFGQGTRLTVV.

V and J are TRBV5-6 and TRBJ2-1; tentatively, D is TRBD2 (6 bases). CDR1 is SGHDT, CDR2 YYEEEE, per germline. The CDR3 is 14 residues long. Trimming removed 4 bases from V and 6 bases from J, with 14 bases in between. The CDR3 loop reads CASSLGQGGNEQFF. The CDR3 nucleotides are TGTGCCAGCAGCCTCGGGCAGGGAGGCAATGAGCAGTTCTTC. Full variable domain (missing parts from reference TRBV5-6 and TRBJ2-1): DAGVTQSPTHLIKTRGQQVTLRCSPKSGHDTVSWYQQALGQGPQFIFQYYEEEERQRGNFPDRFSGHQFPNYSSELNVNALLLGDSALYLCASSLGQGGNEQFFGPGTRLTVL.

V usage is TRBV9 and J usage is TRBJ2-7; D remains unclear. Trimming took 1 base from V and 2 from J, leaving 10 bases between them. The CDR3 runs to 14 residues. Germline lookup yields CDR1 SGDLS and CDR2 YYNGEE. CDR3 nucleotide sequence: TGTGCCAGCAGCGTAAACTCTAATACCTACGAGCAGTACTTC. Residues: CASSVNSNTYEQYF.

This rearrangement joins TRBV18 to TRBJ2-1; 9 bases fit TRBD1. This CDR3 comprises 13 residues. With 4 bases clipped from V and 7 bases from J, the junction kept 2 bases outside the gene matches. The V gene's germline CDR1 is KGHSH and CDR2 LQKENI. CDR3 bases: TGTGCCAGCTCACTCGGGACAGGGAATGAGCAGTTCTTC. Translation gives CASSLGTGNEQFF.

This clone appeared once. The chain combines TRBV19 with TRBJ1-2, with 7 bases that match TRBD1. Germline V gives CDR1 LNHDA, CDR2 SQIVND (reference sequence). The V segment lost 6 bases and the J segment 10 bases; nucleotides outside the gene matches: 14. The CDR3 totals 14 residues. The CDR3 region is CASRVRGTAFVYTF. For the CDR3, the DNA is TGTGCCAGTAGGGTCAGGGGGACCGCCTTTGTCTACACCTTC.

V gene TRBV27 combines with J gene TRBJ2-7, with 8 positions matching TRBD1. Germline CDR1 MNHEY, CDR2 SMNVEV (reference sequence). The CDR3 totals 16 residues. Trimming cost V 1 base and J 3 bases; bases outside gene matches: 8. DNA of the CDR3: TGTGCCAGCAGTTTATGGGCAGGGGGCGTTAGCTACGAGCAGTACTTC. It codes for CASSLWAGGVSYEQYF.

The J gene is TRBJ1-1, the V gene TRBV28; maybe TRBD1 (5 bases). Germline V gives CDR1 MDHEN, CDR2 SYDVKM. The V end was cut by 10 bases, the J end by 1 base, with 7 bases between. The CDR3 totals 11 residues. This CDR3 reads CATTANTEAFF. The DNA for the CDR3 is TGTGCCACGACAGCGAACACTGAAGCTTTCTTT.

J is TRBJ1-5 and V is TRBV4-1, with 7 nucleotides matching TRBD1. This CDR3 is 20 amino acids long. The junction had 19 bases not matched to a gene; V was cut back by 3 bases and J by 2 bases. Germline loops: CDR1 MGHRA, CDR2 YSYEKL. This CDR3 is CASSHGLKLTGTLGNQPQHF. Here the CDR3 DNA reads TGCGCCAGCAGCCACGGTCTAAAGCTGACAGGGACCCTCGGCAATCAGCCCCAGCATTTT.

The chain carries TRBV29-1 and TRBJ2-1, with TRBD1 as a possible D gene (5 bases). This CDR3 is built from 11 residues. CDR1 is SQVTM, CDR2 ANQGSEA, per germline. V lost 3 bases and J 7 bases, leaving 7 bases between the germline ends. This CDR3 is CSVDPGNEQFF. The CDR3 nucleotides are TGCAGCGTTGATCCAGGGAATGAGCAGTTCTTC.

The V call is TRBV28, the J call TRBJ1-5; D gene unclear. Germline V gives CDR1 MDHEN, CDR2 SYDVKM. CDR3 length: 15 residues. With 6 bases removed from V and 1 base from J, the gap between germline ends came to 13 bases. The CDR3 loop reads CASRLNEQSNQPQHF. DNA of the CDR3: TGTGCCAGCAGGTTAAATGAACAGAGCAATCAGCCCCAGCATTTT.

The rearrangement joins TRBV28 to TRBJ1-1; 7 bases are shared with TRBD1. Trimming removed 7 bases from V and 4 bases from J; junction bases left unmatched: 15. Germline assignment: CDR1 MDHEN and CDR2 SYDVKM. CDR3 length equals 16 residues. CDR3 bases: TGTGCCAGCAAGATGCCAGAAACAGGGGTTGGCACTGAAGCTTTCTTT. It yields the protein CASKMPETGVGTEAFF.

The V gene is TRBV25-1, the J gene TRBJ2-6; no firm D call. V was pared by 5 bases and J by 3 bases, with 5 bases between. This CDR3 is built from 13 residues. CDR1 is MGHDK and CDR2 is SYGVNS in the germline V gene. The CDR3 loop reads CASSPFGANVLTF. The CDR3 nucleotides are TGTGCCAGCAGTCCCTTTGGGGCCAACGTCCTGACTTTC.

This clone was seen only once. The chain is built from TRBV30 and TRBJ2-1; D possibly corresponds to TRBD1 (7 bases). CDR1 is GTSNPN and CDR2 is SVGIG in the germline V gene (reference sequence). Trimming removed 0 bases at V and 9 bases at J, with 24 bases between. This CDR3 region has 17 residues. DNA of the CDR3: TGTGCCTGGAGTGTACAGTTGGGTCGGCAGGGGGGTAGTGAGCAGTTCTTC. Translating gives CAWSVQLGRQGGSEQFF.

The chain joins TRBV6-1 to TRBJ1-4; D call uncertain. V lost 3 bases to trimming and J lost 4 bases, with 6 bases between them. This CDR3 is built from 13 residues. The germline V gene encodes CDR1 MNHNS and CDR2 SASEGT. The CDR3 reads CASSDRLNEKLFF. The CDR3 DNA reads TGTGCCAGCAGTGACAGGCTTAATGAAAAACTGTTTTTT.

This clone was seen more than once but under ten times. V usage is TRBV18 and J usage is TRBJ1-5, with TRBD1 identical over 8 bases. The V gene end was trimmed by 3 bases and the J gene end by 7 bases; junction bases not matched to a gene: 5. The CDR3 runs to 14 residues. CDR1 and CDR2 (germline): KGHSH, LQKENI. For the CDR3, the DNA is TGTGCCAGCTCACCGGAGGACAGGGTACAGCCCCAGCATTTT. This codes for CASSPEDRVQPQHF.

As for this clone: The final CDR3 position lacks the conserved phenylalanine or tryptophan, pointing to a likely read error. The chain has TRBV7-3 and TRBJ1-2; D remains unclear. The CDR3 spans 14 residues. V dropped 5 bases and J dropped 8 bases, with 18 bases sitting between them. The germline V gene has CDR1 SGHTA and CDR2 FQGTGA. For the CDR3, the DNA is TGTGCCAGCAGCCCCCGGACGGTAGTAAGCGGCTACACCCTC. Encoded protein: CASSPRTVVSGYTL.

The gene calls are TRBV27 and TRBJ2-7, with 8 bases identical to TRBD1. CDR1 MNHEY and CDR2 SMNVEV come from the germline V gene (reference sequence). V shed 6 bases and J 5 bases; nucleotides not matched to a gene: 6. This CDR3 comprises 13 residues. The CDR3 region has the DNA TGTGCCAGCAGGAGGACAGGGTCTGACGAGCAGTACTTC. Translation: CASRRTGSDEQYF.

The chain is built from TRBV6-5 and TRBJ2-2; 10 bases fit TRBD1. This CDR3 comprises 16 residues. Germline-derived CDR1 and CDR2 are MNHEY and SVGAGI. V shed 0 bases and J 5 bases; nucleotides not matched to a gene: 3. The CDR3 DNA sequence: TGTGCCAGCAGTTACTCCCCGGGACAGGGGACCGGGGAGCTGTTTTTT. Residues: CASSYSPGQGTGELFF.

The rearrangement links TRBV4-1 to TRBJ1-5; no definite D call. Trimming pared 4 bases from V and 0 bases from J, leaving 10 bases between. Germline CDR1 MGHRA, CDR2 YSYEKL. The length of the CDR3 is 15 residues. CDR3 sequence reads: CASSRAGFSNQPQHF. CDR3 nucleotide sequence: TGCGCCAGCAGCCGAGCGGGATTTAGCAATCAGCCCCAGCATTTT.

The J gene is TRBJ2-2, the V gene TRBV7-2; D remains unclear. The V gene's germline CDR1 is SGHTA and CDR2 FQGNSA. The CDR3 totals 14 residues. Trimming left V 1 base short and J 6 bases short, with 9 bases between. The chain's CDR3 is CASSLGAIPGELFF. In nucleotides, the CDR3 is TGTGCCAGCAGCTTAGGTGCTATCCCCGGGGAGCTGTTTTTT.

This sequence joins TRBV7-8 and TRBJ1-2; no firm D call. The CDR3 covers 16 residues. Germline lookup yields CDR1 SGHVS and CDR2 FQNEAQ. The V and J ends lost 5 bases and 8 bases respectively, with 24 bases between them. CDR3 region: CASSAQLAQFSRGYTF. CDR3 sequence (DNA): TGTGCCAGCAGCGCACAGTTGGCACAGTTTTCCAGGGGCTACACCTTC.

The rearrangement uses TRBV5-1 and TRBJ2-5; TRBD1 might be the D (6 bases). Trimming cost V 3 bases and J 6 bases, with 15 bases left between them. CDR3 size: 14 residues. Per the germline V gene, CDR1 is SGHRS and CDR2 is YFSETQ. In nucleotides, the CDR3 is TGCGCCAGCAGCTCCTCCCTAGGGGGTCAGACCCAGTACTTC. It encodes CASSSSLGGQTQYF.

The chain has TRBV29-1 and TRBJ1-2, with D possibly TRBD1 on 5 matching bases. With 6 bases removed from V and 8 bases from J, the gap between germline ends came to 16 bases. Germline assignment: CDR1 SQVTM and CDR2 ANQGSEA. This CDR3 region has 12 residues. CDR3 coding DNA: TGCAGCGTCCTTGGGGGTCGGGGGGGCTACACCTTC. Translated, it gives CSVLGGRGGYTF. Complete variable domain (other parts from reference TRBV29-1 and TRBJ1-2): SAVISQKPSRDICQRGTSLTIQCQVDSQVTMMFWYRQQPGQSLTLIATANQGSEATYESGFVIDKFPISRPNLTFSTLTVSNMSPEDSSIYLCSVLGGRGGYTFGSGTRLTVV.

V gene TRBV29-1 combines with J gene TRBJ2-5; 11 nucleotides match TRBD2. The junction had 5 bases not matched to a gene; V was cut back by 4 bases and J by 4 bases. From germline, CDR1 is SQVTM and CDR2 ANQGSEA. The CDR3 consists of 14 residues. This chain's CDR3 is CSVGELAGVETQYF. CDR3 nucleotide sequence: TGCAGCGTTGGGGAACTAGCGGGAGTAGAGACCCAGTACTTC.

This chain joins TRBV28 and TRBJ2-5; 13 nucleotides match TRBD2. J was trimmed by 1 base and V by 5 bases; bases with no gene match: 13. Germline V gene data show CDR1 as MDHEN and CDR2 as SYDVKM. This CDR3 has 19 residues. The CDR3 protein is CASSPFGLAGAAIQETQYF. The CDR3 coding sequence is TGTGCCAGCAGTCCCTTTGGACTAGCGGGGGCCGCGATCCAAGAGACCCAGTACTTC.

This clone was seen a single time. The gene calls are TRBV7-9 and TRBJ2-1; tentatively, D is TRBD1 (6 bases). Germline V gives CDR1 SEHNR, CDR2 FQNEAQ (reference sequence). Trimming took 2 bases from V and 5 from J, leaving 10 bases between them. The CDR3 contains 14 residues. The CDR3 region is CASSLWRTDNEQFF. In DNA form, the CDR3 reads TGTGCCAGCAGCTTATGGAGGACAGACAATGAGCAGTTCTTC. Drawing the rest from reference TRBV7-9 and TRBJ2-1, the complete variable domain is DTGVSQNPRHKITKRGQNVTFRCDPISEHNRLYWYRQTLGQGPEFLTYFQNEAQLEKSRLLSDRFSAERPKGSFSTLEIQRTEQGDSAMYLCASSLWRTDNEQFFGPGTRLTVL.